The clone carrying this T cell receptor beta chain appeared many times. Its antigen is unknown. The data are from a study of neurological immune-mediated disorders. Notes on the study in general: When grouped phylogenetically, the repertoires of 18 of the 34 multiple sclerosis patients fell together in one related-CDR3 cluster, which is a possible signature.

The cDNA came from 5'RACE with 10-nucleotide random UMIs. TCRdb passed the 5' RACE reads through MiXCR, listing each CDR3 protein once. The table records 55,000 to 65,000 distinct CDR3 sequences, around 3.8% of them present only once. The sequence derives from a woman aged 50 to 60 with multiple sclerosis. The specimen was PBMCs.

DNA of the CDR3: TGTGCCAGCAGTTTAACGGTCTACAATCAGCCCCAGCATTTT. Protein product: CASSLTVYNQPQHF. The J gene is TRBJ1-5, the V gene TRBV27; D call uncertain. The germline V gene encodes CDR1 MNHEY and CDR2 SMNVEV (reference sequence). The CDR3 is made up of 14 amino acids. V lost 2 bases, J lost 3 bases, and 8 bases lay in between.